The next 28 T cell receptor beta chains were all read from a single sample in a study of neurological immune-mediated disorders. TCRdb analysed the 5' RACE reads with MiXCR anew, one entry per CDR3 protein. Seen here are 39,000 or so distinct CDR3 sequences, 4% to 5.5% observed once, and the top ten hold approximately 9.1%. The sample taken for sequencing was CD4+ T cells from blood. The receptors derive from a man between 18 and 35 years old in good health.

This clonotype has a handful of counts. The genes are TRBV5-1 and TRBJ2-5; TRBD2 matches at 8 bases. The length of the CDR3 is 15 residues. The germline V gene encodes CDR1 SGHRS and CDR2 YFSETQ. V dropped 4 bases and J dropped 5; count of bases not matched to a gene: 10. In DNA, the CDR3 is TGCGCCAGCAGCACCCGGACGGGAGGGGGGGAGACCCAGTACTTC. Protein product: CASSTRTGGGETQYF.

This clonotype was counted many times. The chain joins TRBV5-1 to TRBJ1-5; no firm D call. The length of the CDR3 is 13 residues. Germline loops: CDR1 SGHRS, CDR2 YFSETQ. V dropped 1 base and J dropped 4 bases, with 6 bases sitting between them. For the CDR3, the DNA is TGCGCCAGCAGCTTGACGCCTAATCAGCCCCAGCATTTT. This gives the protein CASSLTPNQPQHF.

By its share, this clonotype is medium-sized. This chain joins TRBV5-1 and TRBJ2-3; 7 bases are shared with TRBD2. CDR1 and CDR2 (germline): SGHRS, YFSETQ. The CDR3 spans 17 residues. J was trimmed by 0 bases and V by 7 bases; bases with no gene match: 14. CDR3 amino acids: CASGETIAGHSTDTQYF. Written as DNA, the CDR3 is TGCGCCAGCGGCGAAACAATAGCGGGCCATAGCACAGATACGCAGTATTTT.

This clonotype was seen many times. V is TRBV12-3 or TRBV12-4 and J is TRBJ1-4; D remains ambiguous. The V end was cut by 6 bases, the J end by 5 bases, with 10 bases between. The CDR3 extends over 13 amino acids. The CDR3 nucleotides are TGTGCCAGCAGCCGGTCCGGCAATGAAAAACTGTTTTTT. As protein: CASSRSGNEKLFF.

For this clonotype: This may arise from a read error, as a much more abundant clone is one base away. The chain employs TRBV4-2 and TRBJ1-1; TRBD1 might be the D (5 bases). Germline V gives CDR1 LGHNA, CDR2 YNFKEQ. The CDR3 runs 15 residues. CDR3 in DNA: TGTTCCAGCAGCCAGGATACGGGGCAAGGCACTGAAGCTTTCTTT. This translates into CSSSQDTGQGTEAFF.

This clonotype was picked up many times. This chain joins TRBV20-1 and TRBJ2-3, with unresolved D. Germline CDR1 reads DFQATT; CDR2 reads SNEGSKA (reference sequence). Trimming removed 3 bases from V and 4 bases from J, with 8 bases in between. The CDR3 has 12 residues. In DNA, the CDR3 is TGCAGTGCTAGGGCCTTGGCAGATACGCAGTATTTT. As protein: CSARALADTQYF.

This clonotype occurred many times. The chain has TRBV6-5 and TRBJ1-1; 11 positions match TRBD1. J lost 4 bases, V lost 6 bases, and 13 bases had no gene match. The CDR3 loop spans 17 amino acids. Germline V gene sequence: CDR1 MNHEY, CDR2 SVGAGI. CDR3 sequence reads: CASSSHPGQGASTEAFF. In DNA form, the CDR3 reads TGTGCCAGCAGCTCCCATCCCGGACAGGGGGCGTCCACTGAAGCTTTCTTT.

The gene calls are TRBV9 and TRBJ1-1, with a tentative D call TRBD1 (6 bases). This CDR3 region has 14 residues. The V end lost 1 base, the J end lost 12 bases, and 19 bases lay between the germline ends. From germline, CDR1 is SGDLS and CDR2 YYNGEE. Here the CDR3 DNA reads TGTGCCAGCAGCGTATCGGGGGCGAGAGGTACTCCTTTCTTT. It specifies CASSVSGARGTPFF.

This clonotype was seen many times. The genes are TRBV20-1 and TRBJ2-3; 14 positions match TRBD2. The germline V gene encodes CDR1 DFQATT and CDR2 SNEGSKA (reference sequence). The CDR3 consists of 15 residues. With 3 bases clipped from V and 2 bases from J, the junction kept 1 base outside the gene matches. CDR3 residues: CSARTSGGATDTQYF. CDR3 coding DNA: TGCAGTGCTAGGACTAGCGGGGGGGCCACAGATACGCAGTATTTT.

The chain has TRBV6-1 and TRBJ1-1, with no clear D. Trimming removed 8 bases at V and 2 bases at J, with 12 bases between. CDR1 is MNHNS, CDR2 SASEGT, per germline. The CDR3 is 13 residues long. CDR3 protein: CASGPGRNTEAFF. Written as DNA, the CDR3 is TGTGCCAGCGGACCGGGGAGAAACACTGAAGCTTTCTTT.

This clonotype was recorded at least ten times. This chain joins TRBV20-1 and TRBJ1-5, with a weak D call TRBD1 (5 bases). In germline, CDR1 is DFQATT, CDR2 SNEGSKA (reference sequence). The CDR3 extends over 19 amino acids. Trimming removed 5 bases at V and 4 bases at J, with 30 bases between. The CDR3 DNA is TGCAGTGCTGTCCCCCTCCAGTTAAGGGGATTCGAATTAAATCAGCCCCAGCATTTT. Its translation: CSAVPLQLRGFELNQPQHF.

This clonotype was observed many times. This chain's CDR3 is CASTRLGQPQHF. DNA of the CDR3: TGTGCCAGCACCAGGTTGGGGCAGCCCCAGCATTTT. The J gene is TRBJ1-5, the V gene TRBV7-2; D call uncertain. CDR1 SGHTA and CDR2 FQGNSA come from the germline V gene. The CDR3 covers 12 residues. The ends were cut back, 7 bases at V and 7 bases at J, with 11 bases in the middle.

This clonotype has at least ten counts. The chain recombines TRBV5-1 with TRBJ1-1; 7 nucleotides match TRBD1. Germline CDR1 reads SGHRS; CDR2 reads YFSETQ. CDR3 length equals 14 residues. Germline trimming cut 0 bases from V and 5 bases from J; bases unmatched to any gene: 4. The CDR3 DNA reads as TGCGCCAGCAGCTTGGACAGGGGAAGGACTGAAGCTTTCTTT. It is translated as CASSLDRGRTEAFF. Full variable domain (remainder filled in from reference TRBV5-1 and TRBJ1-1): KAGVTQTPRYLIKTRGQQVTLSCSPISGHRSVSWYQQTPGQGLQFLFEYFSETQRNKGNFPGRFSGRQFSNSRSEMNVSTLELGDSALYLCASSLDRGRTEAFFGQGTRLTVV.

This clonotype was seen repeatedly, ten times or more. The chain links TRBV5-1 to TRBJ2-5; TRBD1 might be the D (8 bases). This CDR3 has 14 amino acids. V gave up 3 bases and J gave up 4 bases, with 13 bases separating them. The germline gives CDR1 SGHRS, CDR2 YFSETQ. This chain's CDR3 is CASSSTGGVETQYF. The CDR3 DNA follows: TGCGCCAGCAGCTCCACAGGGGGGGTAGAGACCCAGTACTTC.

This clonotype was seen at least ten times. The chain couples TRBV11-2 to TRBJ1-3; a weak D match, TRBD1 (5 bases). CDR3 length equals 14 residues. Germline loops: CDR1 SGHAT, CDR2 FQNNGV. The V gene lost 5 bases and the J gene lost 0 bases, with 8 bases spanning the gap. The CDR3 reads CASSARVSGNTIYF. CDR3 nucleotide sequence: TGTGCCAGCAGCGCCAGGGTCTCTGGAAACACCATATATTTT. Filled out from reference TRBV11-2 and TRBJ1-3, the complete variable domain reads EAGVAQSPRYKIIEKRQSVAFWCNPISGHATLYWYQQILGQGPKLLIQFQNNGVVDDSQLPKDRFSAERLKGVDSTLKIQPAKLEDSAVYLCASSARVSGNTIYFGEGSWLTVV.

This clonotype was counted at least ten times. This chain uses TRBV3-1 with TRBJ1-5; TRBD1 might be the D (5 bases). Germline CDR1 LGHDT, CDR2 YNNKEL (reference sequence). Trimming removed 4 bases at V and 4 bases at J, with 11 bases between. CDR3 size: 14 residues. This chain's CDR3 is CASSPGVLNQPQHF. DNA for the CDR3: TGTGCCAGCAGCCCGGGGGTGTTAAATCAGCCCCAGCATTTT.

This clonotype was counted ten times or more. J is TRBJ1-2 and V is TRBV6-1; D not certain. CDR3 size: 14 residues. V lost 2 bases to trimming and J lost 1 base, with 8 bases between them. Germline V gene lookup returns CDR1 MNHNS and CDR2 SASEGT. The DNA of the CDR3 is TGTGCCAGCAGTGAATGGGAGGGTAACTATGGCTACACCTTC. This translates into CASSEWEGNYGYTF.

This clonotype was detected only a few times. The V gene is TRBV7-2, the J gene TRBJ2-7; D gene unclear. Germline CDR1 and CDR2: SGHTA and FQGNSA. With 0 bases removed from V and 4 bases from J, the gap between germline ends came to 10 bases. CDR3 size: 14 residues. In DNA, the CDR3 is TGTGCCAGCAGCTTAGCGCCTGGGCGATACGAGCAGTACTTC. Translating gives CASSLAPGRYEQYF.

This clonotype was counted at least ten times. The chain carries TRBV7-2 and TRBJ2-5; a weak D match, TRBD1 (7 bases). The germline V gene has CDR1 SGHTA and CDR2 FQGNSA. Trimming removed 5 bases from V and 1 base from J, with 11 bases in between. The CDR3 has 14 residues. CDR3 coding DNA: TGTGCCAGCAGCCCAGGGGGAGGCCAAGAGACCCAGTACTTC. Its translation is CASSPGGGQETQYF.

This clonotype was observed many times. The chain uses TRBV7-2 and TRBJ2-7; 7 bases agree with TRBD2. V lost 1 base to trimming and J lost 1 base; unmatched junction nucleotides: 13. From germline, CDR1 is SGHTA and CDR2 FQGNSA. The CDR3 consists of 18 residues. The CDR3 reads CASSLEKGGWGGSYEQYF. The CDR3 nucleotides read TGTGCCAGCAGCTTAGAAAAGGGAGGGTGGGGTGGATCCTACGAGCAGTACTTC.

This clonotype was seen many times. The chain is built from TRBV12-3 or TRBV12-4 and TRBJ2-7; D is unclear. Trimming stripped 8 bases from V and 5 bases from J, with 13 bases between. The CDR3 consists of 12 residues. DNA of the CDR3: TGTGCCAGCTCTACGTGGGCCAACGAGCAGTACTTC. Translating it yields CASSTWANEQYF.

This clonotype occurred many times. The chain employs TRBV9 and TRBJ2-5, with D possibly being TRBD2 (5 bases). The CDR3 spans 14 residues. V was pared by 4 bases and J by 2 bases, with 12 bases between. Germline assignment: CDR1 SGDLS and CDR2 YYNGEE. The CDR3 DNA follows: TGTGCCAGCAGCCCCGGACTTGGTCAAGAGACCCAGTACTTC. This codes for CASSPGLGQETQYF.

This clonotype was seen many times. CDR3 in amino acids: CASSFQGSTEAFF. The CDR3 nucleotides read TGCGCCAGCAGCTTTCAGGGAAGCACTGAAGCTTTCTTT. The chain links TRBV5-1 to TRBJ1-1, with D possibly being TRBD1 (5 bases). CDR1 is SGHRS, CDR2 YFSETQ, per germline. This CDR3 has 13 residues. V shed 2 bases and J shed 4 bases, with 9 bases lying between them.

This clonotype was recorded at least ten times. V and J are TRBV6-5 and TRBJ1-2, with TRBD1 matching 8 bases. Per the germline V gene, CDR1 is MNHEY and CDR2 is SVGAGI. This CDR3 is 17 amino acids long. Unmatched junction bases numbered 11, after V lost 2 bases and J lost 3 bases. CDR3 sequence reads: CASSYRPTRGPYYGYTF. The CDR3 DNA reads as TGTGCCAGCAGTTACCGACCCACCAGGGGGCCCTACTATGGCTACACCTTC.

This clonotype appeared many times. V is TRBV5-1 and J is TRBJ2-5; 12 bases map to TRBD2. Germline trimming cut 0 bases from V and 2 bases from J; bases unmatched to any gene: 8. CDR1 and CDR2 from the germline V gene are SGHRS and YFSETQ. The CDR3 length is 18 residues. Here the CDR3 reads CASSLEASGGAAQETQYF. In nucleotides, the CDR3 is TGCGCCAGCAGCTTGGAGGCTAGCGGGGGGGCGGCGCAAGAGACCCAGTACTTC.

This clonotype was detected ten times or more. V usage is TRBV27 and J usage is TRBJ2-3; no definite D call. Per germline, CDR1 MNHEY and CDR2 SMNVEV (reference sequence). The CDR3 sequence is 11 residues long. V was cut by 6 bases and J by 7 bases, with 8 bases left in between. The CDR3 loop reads CASSNYNTQYF. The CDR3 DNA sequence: TGTGCCAGCAGCAATTATAATACGCAGTATTTT.

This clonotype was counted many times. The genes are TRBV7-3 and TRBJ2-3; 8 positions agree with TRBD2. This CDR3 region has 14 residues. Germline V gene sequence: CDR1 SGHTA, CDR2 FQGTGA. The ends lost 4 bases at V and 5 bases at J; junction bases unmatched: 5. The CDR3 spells CASSSGLAGDTQYF. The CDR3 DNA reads TGTGCCAGCAGCTCCGGACTAGCAGGAGATACGCAGTATTTT.

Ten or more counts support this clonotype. The CDR3 loop reads CASSLSASPHNEQFF. CDR3 bases: TGTGCCAGCAGTTTATCGGCAAGCCCCCACAATGAGCAGTTCTTC. V is TRBV27 and J is TRBJ2-1; D is unclear. The CDR3 has 15 residues. Germline values: CDR1 MNHEY, CDR2 SMNVEV (reference sequence). The ends were cut back, 0 bases at V and 5 bases at J, with 11 bases in the middle.